The rows below give T cell receptor beta chains drawn from one sample of a study of blood T cell repertoires in COVID-19. Assay used: immunoSEQ multiplex PCR; TCRdb lists only in-frame clones, some missing. The table includes 150,000 to 200,000 clones, approximately 88% detected once. Sequenced: PBMCs or T cells enriched from blood (not recorded which). The source of these receptors is a woman aged 55-70 years who had recovered from COVID-19. The CDR3 runs from the conserved cysteine through the conserved F or W. D genes are given only for firm matches. Part of the rows lack a size; the others show once, few, many or a class for expanded clones.

V	size	length	J	D	DNA	CDR3
TRBV4-1	-	15	TRBJ2-7	-	TGCGCCAGCAGCCAAGGATGGGGAAGCGGCTACGAGCAGTACTTC	CASSQGWGSGYEQYF
TRBV6-2/TRBV6-3	-	16	TRBJ1-2	-	TGTGCCAGCAGCCCTCCGGTCGGGCAGGGTGACTATGGCTACACCTTC	CASSPPVGQGDYGYTF
TRBV28	-	13	TRBJ1-2	-	TGTGCCAGCAACTCCCAACTAAACTATGGCTACACCTTC	CASNSQLNYGYTF
TRBV2	many	14	TRBJ2-1	TRBD2	TGTGCCACCTCCCCACAACTAGCGGTCTATGAGCAGTTCTTC	CATSPQLAVYEQFF
TRBV6-5	-	14	TRBJ1-2	TRBD1	TGTGCCAGCAGTTCCGGGAGGGGGCGCTATGGCTACACCTTC	CASSSGRGRYGYTF
TRBV27	once	14	TRBJ2-7	-	TGTGCCAGCACCCCGACAGGATACTCCTACGAGCAGTACTTC	CASTPTGYSYEQYF
TRBV4-2	-	14	TRBJ1-1	-	TGTGCCAGCTCGGCAGACAACGAACCCACTGAAGCTTTCTTT	CASSADNEPTEAFF
TRBV5-1	-	14	TRBJ2-5	-	TGCGCCAGCAGCTTGGCCGCTATAAAAGAGACCCAGTACTTC	CASSLAAIKETQYF
TRBV2	-	14	TRBJ1-1	TRBD1	TGTGCCAGCAGTCGACAGGGGGCGAGGACTGAAGCTTTCTTT	CASSRQGARTEAFF
TRBV28	once	17	TRBJ2-3	TRBD2	TGTGCCAGCAGTTTCGGTGGGATAGCGGGACCCACAGATACGCAGTATTTT	CASSFGGIAGPTDTQYF
TRBV28	-	15	TRBJ1-2	-	TGTGCCAGCAGACCCTTATGGACAGCGCGATATGGCTACACCTTC	CASRPLWTARYGYTF
TRBV6-5	-	13	TRBJ1-2	-	TGTGCCAGCAGTAATCACCAGGGAAGAGGCTACACCTTC	CASSNHQGRGYTF
TRBV4-2	-	12	TRBJ1-5	-	TGTGCCAGCAGCCTAGAGGGGGGGGCCCAGCATTTT	CASSLEGGAQHF
TRBV9	-	12	TRBJ2-7	-	TGTGCCAGCAGCGCAGACGAGGACGAGCAGTACTTC	CASSADEDEQYF
TRBV19	-	16	TRBJ2-1	-	TGTGCCAGTAGTCACGGGGTACAGCTCCTCTACAATGAGCAGTTCTTC	CASSHGVQLLYNEQFF
TRBV27	once	15	TRBJ1-6	TRBD1	TGTGCCAGCAGGCCGACCGGGACAGGGGGCTCACCCCTCCACTTT	CASRPTGTGGSPLHF
TRBV24-1	-	15	TRBJ2-1	-	TGTGCCACCAGTGATCCAATGGACAGTACGAATGAGCAGTTCTTC	CATSDPMDSTNEQFF
TRBV2	few	15	TRBJ2-1	-	TGTGCCAGCAACGAGGAGGACTGGACCTACAATGAGCAGTTCTTC	CASNEEDWTYNEQFF
TRBV5-8	-	14	TRBJ1-2	-	TGTGCCAGCAGCTTGGCGGGAGGGGGCTATGGCTACACCTTC	CASSLAGGGYGYTF
TRBV4-1	-	15	TRBJ1-2	-	TGCGCCAGCAGCCAAGATCGGGGGGGGAACTATGGCTACACCTTC	CASSQDRGGNYGYTF
TRBV5-4	-	16	TRBJ2-7	-	TGTGCCAGCAGCTTGGGGGGGGCAGGGGGAGAATACGAGCAGTACTTC	CASSLGGAGGEYEQYF
TRBV27	-	14	TRBJ1-2	-	TGTGCCAGCGGTCGGACATCTACCAACTATGGCTACACCTTC	CASGRTSTNYGYTF
TRBV7-9	-	14	TRBJ1-6	-	TGTGCCAGCAGCTTTGTCGGGGTTAGTTCACCCCTCCACTTT	CASSFVGVSSPLHF
TRBV5-1	-	13	TRBJ1-2	TRBD1	TGCGCCAGCAGCCTGCTTCCCGACGGACAGGCCAAATTC	CASSLLPDGQAKF
TRBV25-1	few	13	TRBJ2-7	-	TGTGCCAGCAGGGAGGACAGAGCCTACGAGCAGTACTTC	CASREDRAYEQYF
TRBV3-1/TRBV3-2	-	16	TRBJ1-4	-	TGTGCCAGCAGCCAACTTTCACTTACAACTAATGAAAAACTGTTTTTT	CASSQLSLTTNEKLFF
TRBV2	-	16	TRBJ2-1	TRBD2	TGTGCCAGCAGGCGGACTAGCGGGAGGTTATACAATGAGCAGTTCTTC	CASRRTSGRLYNEQFF
TRBV18	once	16	TRBJ2-4	TRBD2	TGTGCCAGCTCAGACACTTCGACTAGCGGGCTGAACATTCAGTACTTC	CASSDTSTSGLNIQYF
TRBV7-9	-	15	TRBJ2-2	-	TGTGCCAGCAGCTTAGTGATCGGAGGCGCCGGGGAGCTGTTTTTT	CASSLVIGGAGELFF
TRBV10-2	-	13	TRBJ2-1	TRBD2	TGCGCCAGCCAGCGGGGGGGCTACAATGAGCAGTTCTTC	CASQRGGYNEQFF
TRBV3-1/TRBV3-2	-	13	TRBJ1-4	-	TGTGCCAGCAGCCAACTTTCTAATGAAAAACTGTTTTTT	CASSQLSNEKLFF
TRBV5-4	-	13	TRBJ1-2	-	TGTGCCAGCAGCTCTGACAGTACACGAGGCTACACCTTC	CASSSDSTRGYTF
TRBV5-1	few	14	TRBJ2-5	-	TGCGCCAGCAGCTTGGACCCCGGCAGGCAGACCCAGTACTTC	CASSLDPGRQTQYF
TRBV5-5	-	15	TRBJ2-1	-	TGTGCCAGCAGCTCTAGCCTGAGCTCCTACAATGAGCAGTTCTTC	CASSSSLSSYNEQFF
TRBV6-5	-	14	TRBJ1-4	-	TGTGCCAGCAGTTTATTTCGGACAGATGAAAAACTGTTTTTT	CASSLFRTDEKLFF
TRBV4-2	-	12	TRBJ2-1	-	TGTGCCAGCAGCCCTGGCGCTAGGGGACAGTTCTTC	CASSPGARGQFF
TRBV9	-	15	TRBJ2-1	TRBD1	TGTGCCAGCAGCGGGACAGGGGGCCCCTACAATGAGCAGTTCTTC	CASSGTGGPYNEQFF
TRBV5-4	-	16	TRBJ1-2	TRBD1	TGTGCCAGCAGCCCAGCCCTCTCGCAGGGGGCCTATGGCTACACCTTC	CASSPALSQGAYGYTF
TRBV4-2	few	14	TRBJ1-6	-	TGTGCCAGCAGCCAAGATCTAACAGGGAAGAACCTCCACTTT	CASSQDLTGKNLHF
TRBV10-3	-	15	TRBJ2-1	-	TGTGCCATCAGTGACCCTAATACGAACTACAATGAGCAGTTCTTC	CAISDPNTNYNEQFF
TRBV29-1	once	12	TRBJ2-3	TRBD1	TGCAGCGTTGCAGGGGGCTCAGATACGCAGTATTTT	CSVAGGSDTQYF